This is a list of T cell receptor beta chains from one sample in a study of shared clonotypes between healthy human individuals. Sequenced by immunoSEQ multiplex PCR; TCRdb stores in-frame clones only, minus some. This table has millions of clones, approximately 94% appearing once. The specimen sequenced was naive CD8+ T cells from PBMCs. The receptors shown here come from a man younger than 35 in good health. Some clones in this sample may be carry-over from other donors' samples. Both conserved end residues are part of each CDR3. Fields, in order: J gene, D gene, V gene, CDR3 length, clone size, CDR3 DNA, CDR3 protein. The D gene is left open where the match is weak. Size is stated for part of the rows, as once, few or many counts, or as a class when the clone is expanded.

J: TRBJ1-2; D: .; V: TRBV15; length: 14; size: once; DNA: TGTGCCACCAGCAAGACTTCCCAGCTCTATGGCTACACCTTC; CDR3: CATSKTSQLYGYTF
J: TRBJ2-1; D: TRBD2; V: TRBV6-1; length: 13; size: .; DNA: TGTGCCATCCGACTAGCGGGAGGCAATGAGCAGTTCTTC; CDR3: CAIRLAGGNEQFF
J: TRBJ1-1; D: .; V: TRBV11-2; length: 14; size: .; DNA: TGTGCCAGCAGCTTTGGGGGGCCGAGCACTGAAGCTTTCTTT; CDR3: CASSFGGPSTEAFF
J: TRBJ2-5; D: .; V: TRBV27; length: 13; size: .; DNA: TGTGCCAGCAGTTTAGTGGGCCAAGGGTCCCAGTACTTC; CDR3: CASSLVGQGSQYF
J: TRBJ2-7; D: TRBD1; V: TRBV28; length: 14; size: .; DNA: TGTGCCAGCCTAAGACAGGGTATTCCGTACGAGCAGTACTTC; CDR3: CASLRQGIPYEQYF
J: TRBJ1-1; D: .; V: TRBV6-5; length: 13; size: .; DNA: TGTGCCAGCAGTTACAGGGGGGCGGGTGAAGCTTTCTTT; CDR3: CASSYRGAGEAFF
J: TRBJ2-3; D: TRBD2; V: TRBV4-1; length: 19; size: .; DNA: TGCGCCAGCAGCCACCAACGAGGGGAGACTAGCGGGCGCACAGATACGCAGTATTTT; CDR3: CASSHQRGETSGRTDTQYF
J: TRBJ1-5; D: .; V: TRBV7-8; length: 16; size: .; DNA: TGTGCCAGCAGCTTAGTTTCCGGGGGCAGGGCTCAGCCCCAGCATTTT; CDR3: CASSLVSGGRAQPQHF
J: TRBJ2-7; D: .; V: TRBV14; length: 13; size: .; DNA: TGTGCCAGCAGCCAAGCGAACTCCTACGAGCAGTACTTC; CDR3: CASSQANSYEQYF
J: TRBJ1-1; D: TRBD1; V: TRBV6-5; length: 14; size: .; DNA: TGTGCCAGCAGCCCCGGGACAGAGAACACTGAAGCTTTCTTT; CDR3: CASSPGTENTEAFF
J: TRBJ2-7; D: TRBD1; V: TRBV28; length: 13; size: .; DNA: TGTGCCAGCAGTACGGGACAGCTCCACGAGCAGTACTTC; CDR3: CASSTGQLHEQYF
J: TRBJ1-1; D: .; V: TRBV7-9; length: 14; size: .; DNA: TGTGCCAGCAGCCAGGACACCCCGAACACTGAAGCTTTCTTT; CDR3: CASSQDTPNTEAFF
J: TRBJ2-7; D: .; V: TRBV29-1; length: 14; size: .; DNA: TGCAGCGTTGAGAACAGGTCGGTTCGCTACGAGCAGTACTTC; CDR3: CSVENRSVRYEQYF
J: TRBJ1-1; D: .; V: TRBV28; length: 15; size: .; DNA: TGTGCCAGCAGTTTTGATTTTGGGGGCTGGGGTGAAGCTTTCTTT; CDR3: CASSFDFGGWGEAFF
J: TRBJ1-3; D: .; V: TRBV4-3; length: 15; size: .; DNA: TGCGCCAGCAGGGAGAACAGTAGCCCCATAAACACCATATATTTT; CDR3: CASRENSSPINTIYF
J: TRBJ1-2; D: .; V: TRBV2; length: 13; size: .; DNA: TGTGCCAGCAGTGAACGGGAGAGAGATGGCTACACCTTC; CDR3: CASSERERDGYTF
J: TRBJ2-7; D: .; V: TRBV29-1; length: 13; size: once; DNA: TGCAGCGTGTCCCTCAGGGGCCCCTACGAGCAGTACTTC; CDR3: CSVSLRGPYEQYF
J: TRBJ1-1; D: .; V: TRBV29-1; length: 13; size: few; DNA: TGCAGCGTTGTCGAGGAAACGGGCACTGAAGCTTTCTTT; CDR3: CSVVEETGTEAFF
J: TRBJ2-7; D: .; V: TRBV27; length: 15; size: .; DNA: TGTGCCAGCACCACAAGGCAGGGTATCTCCTACGAGCAGTACTTC; CDR3: CASTTRQGISYEQYF
J: TRBJ1-1; D: .; V: TRBV7-8; length: 17; size: once; DNA: TGTGCCAGCAGCTTAACCCCGGGGCTAGATATGAACACTGAAGCTTTCTTT; CDR3: CASSLTPGLDMNTEAFF
J: TRBJ2-1; D: TRBD2; V: TRBV11-2; length: 14; size: .; DNA: TGTGCCAGCAGCTCCTCAGCGGGGTACAATGAGCAGTTCTTC; CDR3: CASSSSAGYNEQFF
J: TRBJ2-7; D: .; V: TRBV19; length: 13; size: .; DNA: TGTGCCAGTAGTCCGGGGAGCTCCTACGAGCAGTACTTC; CDR3: CASSPGSSYEQYF
J: TRBJ2-7; D: .; V: TRBV5-8; length: 14; size: .; DNA: TGTGCCAGCAGCTTTTCTGGACAGACCTACGAGCAGTACTTC; CDR3: CASSFSGQTYEQYF
J: TRBJ2-3; D: TRBD2; V: TRBV13; length: 15; size: .; DNA: TGTGCCAGCAGCTTCTGGCGGGAGGGTGGGGATACGCAGTATTTT; CDR3: CASSFWREGGDTQYF
J: TRBJ2-1; D: .; V: TRBV4-3; length: 17; size: .; DNA: TGCGCCAGCAGCCAATTATTTCCGGGACATACCGACAATGAGCAGTTCTTC; CDR3: CASSQLFPGHTDNEQFF
J: TRBJ2-2; D: .; V: TRBV27; length: 14; size: .; DNA: TGTGCCAGCAGCTCCGGGACTTCCACCGGGGAGCTGTTTTTT; CDR3: CASSSGTSTGELFF
J: TRBJ2-1; D: .; V: TRBV7-3; length: 15; size: .; DNA: TGTGCCAGCAGCTTTGGGGAAAGCTCCTACAATGAGCAGTTCTTC; CDR3: CASSFGESSYNEQFF
J: TRBJ2-1; D: .; V: TRBV9; length: 13; size: .; DNA: TGTGCCAGCAGCGTAGACTACTACAATGAGCAGTTCTTC; CDR3: CASSVDYYNEQFF
J: TRBJ2-1; D: .; V: TRBV19; length: 12; size: .; DNA: TGTGCCAGTAGCGTACGCTACAATGAGCAGTTCTTC; CDR3: CASSVRYNEQFF
J: TRBJ2-7; D: TRBD1; V: TRBV27; length: 15; size: .; DNA: TGTGCCAGCAGCCGGGTCGGGACAGGGGACCACGAGCAGTACTTC; CDR3: CASSRVGTGDHEQYF
J: TRBJ2-7; D: TRBD2; V: TRBV11-2; length: 14; size: .; DNA: TGTGCCAGCAGCCCGGCGGGAGTCCCCTACGAGCAGTACTTC; CDR3: CASSPAGVPYEQYF
J: TRBJ1-1; D: .; V: TRBV7-9; length: 15; size: .; DNA: TGTGCCAGCAGCCCACCCCCAGGCGGAAACACTGAAGCTTTCTTT; CDR3: CASSPPPGGNTEAFF
J: TRBJ2-7; D: TRBD1; V: TRBV27; length: 15; size: .; DNA: TGTGCCAGCAGTTCCCCCCGACAGGGGCGGTACGAGCAGTACTTC; CDR3: CASSSPRQGRYEQYF
J: TRBJ2-7; D: .; V: TRBV2; length: 14; size: .; DNA: TGTGCCAGCAGGGCCCAGGGGACCCCCTACGAGCAGTACTTC; CDR3: CASRAQGTPYEQYF
J: TRBJ2-5; D: .; V: TRBV7-9; length: 13; size: .; DNA: TGTGCCAGCAGCTGGGGGACCGAAGAGACCCAGTACTTC; CDR3: CASSWGTEETQYF
J: TRBJ1-5; D: TRBD1; V: TRBV7-8; length: 18; size: .; DNA: TGTGCCAGCAGCGAAACAGGGACAGGGGGCGATCTGACTCAGCCCCAGCATTTT; CDR3: CASSETGTGGDLTQPQHF
J: TRBJ1-3; D: .; V: TRBV6-1; length: 15; size: .; DNA: TGTGCCAGCAGTGAAGCGGGAGGGTTCGGAAACACCATATATTTT; CDR3: CASSEAGGFGNTIYF
J: TRBJ2-1; D: .; V: TRBV7-3; length: 15; size: .; DNA: TGTGCCAGCAGAGAAAGTCCCAATACCTACAATGAGCAGTTCTTC; CDR3: CASRESPNTYNEQFF
J: TRBJ2-7; D: .; V: TRBV7-9; length: 16; size: .; DNA: TGTGCCAGCAGCTCGCCTTATGACCAGGGGGGGATGGAGCAGTACTTC; CDR3: CASSSPYDQGGMEQYF
J: TRBJ2-3; D: TRBD2; V: TRBV5-4; length: 16; size: .; DNA: TGTGCCAGCAGCTTGGTCCCTAGCGGGAGGATTGATACGCAGTATTTT; CDR3: CASSLVPSGRIDTQYF
J: TRBJ1-4; D: TRBD1; V: TRBV7-9; length: 15; size: .; DNA: TGTGCCAGCAGCTTAGTTGGGACAGGGATAGAAAAACTGTTTTTT; CDR3: CASSLVGTGIEKLFF
J: TRBJ1-5; D: .; V: TRBV28; length: 16; size: .; DNA: TGTGCCAGCAGTTTAGATCGCGGAGGGACACATCAGCCCCAGCATTTT; CDR3: CASSLDRGGTHQPQHF
J: TRBJ1-1; D: .; V: TRBV19; length: 14; size: .; DNA: TGTGCCAGTAGCCGGACGGTTATGAACACTGAAGCTTTCTTT; CDR3: CASSRTVMNTEAFF
J: TRBJ1-2; D: TRBD1; V: TRBV6-5; length: 14; size: once; DNA: TGTGCCAGCAGCCCCGGGACAGGGGGCTATGGCTACACCTTC; CDR3: CASSPGTGGYGYTF
J: TRBJ2-1; D: .; V: TRBV6-5; length: 15; size: once; DNA: TGTGCCAGCAGTTACGGGCAAAGCTCCTACAATGAGCAGTTCTTC; CDR3: CASSYGQSSYNEQFF
J: TRBJ2-2; D: .; V: TRBV5-8; length: 17; size: .; DNA: TGTGCCAGCAGCCTCCCCGAAGAGGGCCTGAACACCGGGGAGCTGTTTTTT; CDR3: CASSLPEEGLNTGELFF
J: TRBJ2-4; D: .; V: TRBV7-9; length: 19; size: .; DNA: TGTGCCAGCAGCCCGTCCGGGACGGTAGATCCATTGGCCAAAAACATTCAGTACTTC; CDR3: CASSPSGTVDPLAKNIQYF
J: TRBJ2-7; D: .; V: TRBV14; length: 13; size: once; DNA: TGTGCCAGCAGCCAAGATCGGGGATACGAGCAGTACTTC; CDR3: CASSQDRGYEQYF
J: TRBJ2-7; D: .; V: TRBV29-1; length: 12; size: .; DNA: TGCAGCGTGGGACGGTACTCCTACGAGCAGTACTTC; CDR3: CSVGRYSYEQYF